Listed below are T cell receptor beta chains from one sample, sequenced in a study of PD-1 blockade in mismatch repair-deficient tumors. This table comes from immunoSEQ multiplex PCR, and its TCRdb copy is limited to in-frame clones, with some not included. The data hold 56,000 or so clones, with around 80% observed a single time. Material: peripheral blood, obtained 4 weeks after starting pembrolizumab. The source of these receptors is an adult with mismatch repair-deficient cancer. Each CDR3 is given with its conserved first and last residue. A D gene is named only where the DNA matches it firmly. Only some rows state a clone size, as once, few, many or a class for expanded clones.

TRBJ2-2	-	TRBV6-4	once	CASRSTGRTGELFF	TGTGCCAGCAGAAGTACAGGGCGGACCGGGGAGCTGTTTTTT
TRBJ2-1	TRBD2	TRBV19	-	CASSKREGYNEQFF	TGTGCCAGTAGTAAGCGGGAGGGTTACAATGAGCAGTTCTTC
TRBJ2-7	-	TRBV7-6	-	CASSPRLRYEQYF	TGTGCCAGCAGCCCGCGACTGAGATACGAGCAGTACTTC
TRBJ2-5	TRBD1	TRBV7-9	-	CASSLGQGVETQYF	TGTGCCAGCAGCTTAGGACAGGGGGTTGAGACCCAGTACTTC
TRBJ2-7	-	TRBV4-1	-	CASSQDKTESSYEQYF	TGCGCCAGCAGCCAAGATAAAACGGAGAGCTCCTACGAGCAGTACTTC
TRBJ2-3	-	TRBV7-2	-	CASRGSTDTQYF	TGTGCCAGCAGAGGAAGCACAGATACGCAGTATTTT
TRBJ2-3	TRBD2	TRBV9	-	CASSVGAGPSTDTQYF	TGTGCCAGCAGCGTAGGAGCGGGACCTAGCACAGATACGCAGTATTTT
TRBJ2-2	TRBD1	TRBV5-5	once	CASSDRDRVIRGTGELFF	TGTGCCAGCAGCGACCGGGACAGGGTTATTCGGGGCACCGGGGAGCTGTTTTTT
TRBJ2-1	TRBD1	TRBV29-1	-	CSAEVRGQPYNEQFF	TGCAGCGCTGAAGTTCGGGGACAGCCCTACAATGAGCAGTTCTTC
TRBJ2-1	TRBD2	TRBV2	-	CASSSLAGIYNEQFF	TGTGCCAGCAGCTCGCTAGCGGGGATATACAATGAGCAGTTCTTC
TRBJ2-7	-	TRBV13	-	CASSLRGAGSYEQYF	TGTGCCAGCAGCTTAAGGGGAGCTGGCTCCTACGAGCAGTACTTC
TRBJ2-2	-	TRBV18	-	CASSPAGTRNTGELFF	TGTGCCAGCTCACCAGCCGGGACACGGAACACCGGGGAGCTGTTTTTT
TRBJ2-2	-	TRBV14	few	CASSQAVNTNTGELFF	TGTGCCAGCAGCCAAGCCGTCAACACGAACACCGGGGAGCTGTTTTTT
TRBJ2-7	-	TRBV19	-	CASSRPGQRTYEQYF	TGTGCCAGTAGTAGGCCGGGACAACGAACCTACGAGCAGTACTTC
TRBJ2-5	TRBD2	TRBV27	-	CASSPWRTSDRETQYF	TGTGCCAGCAGCCCGTGGCGAACTAGCGATAGAGAGACCCAGTACTTC
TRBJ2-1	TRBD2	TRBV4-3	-	CASRATKSGEGKQFF	TGCGCCAGCAGAGCCACGAAGAGCGGGGAGGGTAAGCAGTTCTTC
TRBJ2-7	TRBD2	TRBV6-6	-	CASSPPSGRAPYEQYF	TGTGCCAGCAGTCCTCCTAGCGGGAGGGCCCCCTACGAGCAGTACTTC
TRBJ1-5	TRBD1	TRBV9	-	CASSVGTGPGQPQHF	TGTGCCAGCAGCGTAGGGACAGGGCCTGGTCAGCCCCAGCATTTT
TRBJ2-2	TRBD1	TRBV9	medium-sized	CASSFTGANTGELFF	TGTGCCAGCAGCTTCACAGGGGCGAACACCGGGGAGCTGTTTTTT
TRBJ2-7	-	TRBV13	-	CASSPPGIGNYEQYF	TGTGCCAGCAGCCCCCCGGGCATAGGAAACTACGAGCAGTACTTC
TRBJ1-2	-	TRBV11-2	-	CASSLGRTSGGYTF	TGTGCCAGCAGCTTAGGACGGACCTCCGGGGGCTACACCTTC
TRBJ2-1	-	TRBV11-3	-	CASSLVRNSGYEQFF	TGTGCCAGCAGCTTAGTTCGGAACTCGGGCTATGAGCAGTTCTTC
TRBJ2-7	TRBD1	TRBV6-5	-	CASSYSTGSWEQYF	TGTGCCAGCAGTTATTCGACAGGGTCTTGGGAGCAGTACTTC
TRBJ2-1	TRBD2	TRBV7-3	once	CAIPPGGQGNEQFF	TGTGCCATCCCCCCGGGAGGGCAGGGCAATGAGCAGTTCTTC
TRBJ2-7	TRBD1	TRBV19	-	CASSSRDRGPEQYF	TGTGCCAGTAGTTCCCGGGACAGGGGGCCCGAGCAGTACTTC
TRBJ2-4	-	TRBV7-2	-	CASSSGPARGNIQYF	TGTGCCAGCAGCTCGGGACCGGCTAGGGGAAACATTCAGTACTTC
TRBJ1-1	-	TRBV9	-	CASSVEQGFEAFF	TGTGCCAGCAGCGTAGAGCAGGGATTTGAAGCTTTCTTT